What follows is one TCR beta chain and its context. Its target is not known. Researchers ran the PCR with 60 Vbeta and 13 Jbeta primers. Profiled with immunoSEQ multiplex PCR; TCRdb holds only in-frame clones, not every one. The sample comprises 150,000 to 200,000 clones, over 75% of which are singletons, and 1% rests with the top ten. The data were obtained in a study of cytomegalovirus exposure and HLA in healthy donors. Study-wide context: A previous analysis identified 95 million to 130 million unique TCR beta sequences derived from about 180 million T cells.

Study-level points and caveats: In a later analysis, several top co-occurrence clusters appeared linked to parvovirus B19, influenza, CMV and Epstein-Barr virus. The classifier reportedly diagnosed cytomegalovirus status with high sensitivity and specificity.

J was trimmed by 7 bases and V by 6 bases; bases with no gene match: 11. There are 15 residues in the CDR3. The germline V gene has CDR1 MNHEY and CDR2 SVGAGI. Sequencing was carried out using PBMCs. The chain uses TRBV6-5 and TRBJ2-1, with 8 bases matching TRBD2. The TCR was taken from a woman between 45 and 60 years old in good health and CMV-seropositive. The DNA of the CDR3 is TGTGCCAGCAGCCTCCCGGGGGGGGCCAGGAATGAGCAGTTCTTC. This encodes CASSLPGGARNEQFF.